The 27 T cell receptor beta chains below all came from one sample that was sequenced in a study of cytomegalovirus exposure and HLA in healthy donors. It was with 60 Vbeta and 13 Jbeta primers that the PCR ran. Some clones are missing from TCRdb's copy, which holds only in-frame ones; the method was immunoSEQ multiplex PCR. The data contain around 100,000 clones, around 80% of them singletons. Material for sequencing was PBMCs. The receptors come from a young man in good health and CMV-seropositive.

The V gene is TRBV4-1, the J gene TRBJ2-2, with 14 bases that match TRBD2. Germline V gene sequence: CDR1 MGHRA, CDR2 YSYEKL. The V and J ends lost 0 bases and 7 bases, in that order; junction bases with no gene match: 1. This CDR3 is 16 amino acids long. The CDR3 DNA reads TGCGCCAGCAGCCAAGAAGGGACTAGCGGGGGCGGGGAGCTGTTTTTT. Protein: CASSQEGTSGGGELFF.

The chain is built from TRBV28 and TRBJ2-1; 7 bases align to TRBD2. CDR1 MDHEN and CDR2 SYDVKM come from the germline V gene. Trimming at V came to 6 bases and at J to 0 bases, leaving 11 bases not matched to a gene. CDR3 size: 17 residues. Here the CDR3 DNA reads TGTGCCAGCAGCCCCCCGGGGGGACCGAGCTCCTACAATGAGCAGTTCTTC. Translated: CASSPPGGPSSYNEQFF.

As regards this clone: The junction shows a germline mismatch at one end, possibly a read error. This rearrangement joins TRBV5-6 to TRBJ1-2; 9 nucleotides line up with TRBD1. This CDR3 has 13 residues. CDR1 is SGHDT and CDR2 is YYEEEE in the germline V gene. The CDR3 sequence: CASSLTGGYGYPF. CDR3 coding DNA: TGTGCCAGCAGCTTGACAGGGGGCTATGGCTACCCCTTC.

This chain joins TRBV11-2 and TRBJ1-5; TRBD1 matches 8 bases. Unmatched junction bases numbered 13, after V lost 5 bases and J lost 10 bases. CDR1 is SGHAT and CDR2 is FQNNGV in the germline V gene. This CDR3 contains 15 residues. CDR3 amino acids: CASSREATGGVPQHF. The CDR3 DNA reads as TGTGCCAGCAGCCGGGAAGCAACAGGGGGGGTTCCCCAGCATTTT.

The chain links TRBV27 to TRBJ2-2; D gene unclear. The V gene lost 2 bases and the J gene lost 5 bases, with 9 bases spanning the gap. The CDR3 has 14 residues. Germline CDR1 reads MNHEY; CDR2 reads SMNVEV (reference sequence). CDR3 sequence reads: CASSLAPRTGELFF. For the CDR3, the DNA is TGTGCCAGCAGTTTAGCTCCGCGTACCGGGGAGCTGTTTTTT.

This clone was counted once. The CDR3 DNA reads as TGTGCCAGCAGTGACACCGAGATAGCAGAGACCCAGTACTTC. As protein: CASSDTEIAETQYF. The chain links TRBV2 to TRBJ2-5; unclear D gene. V lost 3 bases and J lost 4, with 12 bases in between. The CDR3 runs 14 residues. In germline, CDR1 is SNHLY, CDR2 FYNNEI.

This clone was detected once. Written as DNA, the CDR3 is TGTGCCAGCAGCCTACCCGGGACTAGGTATTCAGATACGCAGTATTTT. Translation: CASSLPGTRYSDTQYF. The chain is built from TRBV9 and TRBJ2-3; 8 nucleotides line up with TRBD2. The CDR3 covers 16 residues. Per germline, CDR1 SGDLS and CDR2 YYNGEE. Germline trimming cut 4 bases from V and 4 bases from J; bases unmatched to any gene: 11.

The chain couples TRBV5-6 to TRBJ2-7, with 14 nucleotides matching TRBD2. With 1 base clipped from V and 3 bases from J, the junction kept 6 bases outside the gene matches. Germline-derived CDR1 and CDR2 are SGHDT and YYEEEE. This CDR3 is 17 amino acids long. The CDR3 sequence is CASSLFGLAGGGYEQYF. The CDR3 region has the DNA TGTGCCAGCAGCTTGTTTGGACTAGCGGGGGGCGGCTACGAGCAGTACTTC.

In DNA form, the CDR3 reads TGTGCCAGCAGAATACTCGGGAGGGAGAACACTGAAGCTTTCTTT. Encoded protein: CASRILGRENTEAFF. This chain joins TRBV27 and TRBJ1-1; D gene ambiguous. This CDR3 is built from 15 residues. CDR1 is MNHEY and CDR2 is SMNVEV in the germline V gene (reference sequence). The V gene lost 6 bases and the J gene lost 1 base, with 15 bases spanning the gap.

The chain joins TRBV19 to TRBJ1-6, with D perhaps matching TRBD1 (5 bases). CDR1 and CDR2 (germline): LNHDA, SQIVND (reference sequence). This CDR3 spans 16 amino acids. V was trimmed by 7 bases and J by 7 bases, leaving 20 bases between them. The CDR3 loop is CASTRGLGADNSPLHF. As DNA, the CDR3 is TGTGCCAGTACCCGGGGGTTGGGTGCGGACAATTCACCCCTCCACTTT.

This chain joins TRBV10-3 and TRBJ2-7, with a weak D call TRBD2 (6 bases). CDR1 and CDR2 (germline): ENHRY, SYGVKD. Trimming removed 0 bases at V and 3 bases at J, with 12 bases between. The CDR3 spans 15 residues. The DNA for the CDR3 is TGTGCCATCAGTGAGTCGGCCGGGACTCTCTACGAGCAGTACTTC. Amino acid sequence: CAISESAGTLYEQYF.

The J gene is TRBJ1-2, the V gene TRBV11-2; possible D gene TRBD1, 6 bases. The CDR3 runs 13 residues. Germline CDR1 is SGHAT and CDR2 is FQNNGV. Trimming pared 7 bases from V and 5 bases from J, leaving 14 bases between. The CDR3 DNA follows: TGTGCCAGCACCCAAAAAACAGGGTATGGCTACACCTTC. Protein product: CASTQKTGYGYTF.

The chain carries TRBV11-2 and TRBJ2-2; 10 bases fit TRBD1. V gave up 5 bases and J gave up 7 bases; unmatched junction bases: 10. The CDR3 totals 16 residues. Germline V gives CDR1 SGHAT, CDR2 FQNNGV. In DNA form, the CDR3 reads TGTGCCAGCAGCACCCGGGACAGGGGCTCCATCGGGGAGCTGTTTTTT. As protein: CASSTRDRGSIGELFF.

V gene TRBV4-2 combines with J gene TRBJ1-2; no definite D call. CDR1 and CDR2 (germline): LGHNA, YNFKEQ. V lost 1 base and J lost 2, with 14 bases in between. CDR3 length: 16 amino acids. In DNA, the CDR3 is TGTGCCAGCAGCCAAGCTGGAGAGTTGTTCAACTATGGCTACACCTTC. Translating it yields CASSQAGELFNYGYTF.

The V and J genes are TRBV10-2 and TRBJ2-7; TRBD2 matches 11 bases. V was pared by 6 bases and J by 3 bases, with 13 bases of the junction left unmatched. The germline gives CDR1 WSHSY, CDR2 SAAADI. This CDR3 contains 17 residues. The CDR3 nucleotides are TGCGCCAGCAGGCCCGTTGGGGTAGCGGGGGGGAGCTACGAGCAGTACTTC. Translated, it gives CASRPVGVAGGSYEQYF.

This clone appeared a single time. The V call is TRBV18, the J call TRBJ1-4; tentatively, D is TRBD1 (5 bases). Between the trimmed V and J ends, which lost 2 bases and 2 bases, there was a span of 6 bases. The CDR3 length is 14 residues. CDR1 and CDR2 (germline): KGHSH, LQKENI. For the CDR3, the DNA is TGTGCCAGCTCACCAGGGGGGACTAATGAAAAACTGTTTTTT. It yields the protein CASSPGGTNEKLFF. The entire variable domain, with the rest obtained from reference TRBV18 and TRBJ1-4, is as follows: NAGVMQNPRHLVRRRGQEARLRCSPMKGHSHVYWYRQLPEEGLKFMVYLQKENIIDESGMPKERFSAEFPKEGPSILRIQQVVRGDSAAYFCASSPGGTNEKLFFGSGTQLSVL.

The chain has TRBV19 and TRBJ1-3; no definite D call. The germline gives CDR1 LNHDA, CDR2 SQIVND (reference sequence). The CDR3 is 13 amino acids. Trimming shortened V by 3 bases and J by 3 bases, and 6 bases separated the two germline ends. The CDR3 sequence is CASSIIVGNTIYF. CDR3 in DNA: TGTGCCAGTAGTATTATCGTTGGAAACACCATATATTTT.

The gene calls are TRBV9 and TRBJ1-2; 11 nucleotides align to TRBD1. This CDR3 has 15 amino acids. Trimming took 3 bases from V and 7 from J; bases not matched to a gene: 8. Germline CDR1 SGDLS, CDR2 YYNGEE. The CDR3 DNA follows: TGTGCCAGCAGCGAGTGGGGACAGGGGGGCGGTGGCTACACCTTC. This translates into CASSEWGQGGGGYTF. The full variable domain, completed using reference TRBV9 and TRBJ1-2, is DSGVTQTPKHLITATGQRVTLRCSPRSGDLSVYWYQQSLDQGLQFLIQYYNGEERAKGNILERFSAQQFPDLHSELNLSSLELGDSALYFCASSEWGQGGGGYTFGSGTRLTVV.

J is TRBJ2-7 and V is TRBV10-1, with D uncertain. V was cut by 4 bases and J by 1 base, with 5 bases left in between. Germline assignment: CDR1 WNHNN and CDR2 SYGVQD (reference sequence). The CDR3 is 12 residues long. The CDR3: CASSGASYEQYF. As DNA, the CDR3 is TGCGCCAGCAGTGGGGCTTCCTACGAGCAGTACTTC.

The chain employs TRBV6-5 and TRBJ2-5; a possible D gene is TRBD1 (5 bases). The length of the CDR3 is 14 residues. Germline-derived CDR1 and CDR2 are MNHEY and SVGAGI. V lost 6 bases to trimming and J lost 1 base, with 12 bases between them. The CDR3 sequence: CASRTGQTQETQYF. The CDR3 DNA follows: TGTGCCAGCAGAACCGGACAAACCCAAGAGACCCAGTACTTC.

DNA for the CDR3: TGTGCCAGCAGCGTAGAACCAGGGCGGACTGAAGCTTTCTTT. This sequence encodes CASSVEPGRTEAFF. This chain joins TRBV9 and TRBJ1-1, with D possibly being TRBD1 (5 bases). The length of the CDR3 is 14 residues. V was cut by 0 bases and J by 5 bases, with 11 bases left in between. Germline lookup yields CDR1 SGDLS and CDR2 YYNGEE.

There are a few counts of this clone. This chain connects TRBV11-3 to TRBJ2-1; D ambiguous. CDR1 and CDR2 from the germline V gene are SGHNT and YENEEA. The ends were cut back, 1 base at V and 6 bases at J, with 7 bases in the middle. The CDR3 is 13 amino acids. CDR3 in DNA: TGTGCCAGCAGCTTAGGTCGCGCCAATGAGCAGTTCTTC. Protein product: CASSLGRANEQFF.

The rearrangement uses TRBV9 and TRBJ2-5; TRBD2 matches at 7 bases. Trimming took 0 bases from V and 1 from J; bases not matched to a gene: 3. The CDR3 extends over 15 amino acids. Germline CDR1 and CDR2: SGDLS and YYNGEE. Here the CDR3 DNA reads TGTGCCAGCAGCGTAGGGACTAGACCCCAAGAGACCCAGTACTTC. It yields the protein CASSVGTRPQETQYF.

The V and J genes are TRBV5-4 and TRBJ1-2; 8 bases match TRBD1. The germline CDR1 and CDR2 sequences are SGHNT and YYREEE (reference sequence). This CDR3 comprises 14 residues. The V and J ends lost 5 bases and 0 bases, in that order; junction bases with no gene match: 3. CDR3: CASSPDRANYGYTF. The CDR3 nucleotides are TGTGCCAGCAGTCCGGACAGGGCTAACTATGGCTACACCTTC.

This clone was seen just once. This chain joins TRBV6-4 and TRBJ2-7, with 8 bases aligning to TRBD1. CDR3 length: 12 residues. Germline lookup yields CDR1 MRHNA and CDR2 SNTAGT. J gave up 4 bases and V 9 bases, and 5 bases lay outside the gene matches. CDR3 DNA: TGTGCCAGGGACAGGGAGCGTTACGAGCAGTACTTC. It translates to CARDRERYEQYF.

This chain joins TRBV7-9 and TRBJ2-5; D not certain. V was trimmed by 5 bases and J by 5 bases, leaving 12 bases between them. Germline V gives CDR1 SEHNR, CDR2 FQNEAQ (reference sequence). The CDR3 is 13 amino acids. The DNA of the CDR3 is TGTGCCAGCAGCCCATCGACTTGGGAGACCCAGTACTTC. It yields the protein CASSPSTWETQYF.

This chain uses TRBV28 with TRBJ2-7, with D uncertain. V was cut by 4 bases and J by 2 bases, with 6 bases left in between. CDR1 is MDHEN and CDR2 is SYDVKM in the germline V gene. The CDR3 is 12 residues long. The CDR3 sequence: CASSSLPYEQYF. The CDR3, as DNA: TGTGCCAGCAGTTCCCTCCCCTACGAGCAGTACTTC.